The sequence of this T cell receptor (beta chain) was determined in a study of T cells in Graves' hyperthyroidism and ophthalmopathy. Study-level information: Peripheral blood sampling occurred at initial diagnosis, before any treatment. Study findings and constraints: Progression to ophthalmopathy was predicted a median of roughly 6.5 months early. Within blood appeared most thyroid clonotypes that had expanded above 0.001.

PBMCs were derived from about 9.1 ml fresh peripheral blood. Trimming removed 2 bases from V and 2 bases from J, with 6 bases in between. The CDR3 is 12 residues long. Germline V gene lookup returns CDR1 DFQATT and CDR2 SNEGSKA (reference sequence). There are many counts of this clonotype. The target antigen is unknown. The CDR3 regions of TCR beta were amplified from RNA transcripts. The study used the HTBI primer set for a first-round RT-PCR of the TCR CDR3. MiXCR, run by TCRdb on the multiplex PCR reads, gives a single entry per CDR3 protein. The table has around 490,000 distinct CDR3 sequences, 20% seen once.

Material for sequencing was blood. The receptor's source is a man between 35 and 55 years old with Graves' ophthalmopathy. This rearrangement joins TRBV20-1 to TRBJ2-5, with D hard to call. CDR3 protein: CSARNLQETQYF. The CDR3 DNA follows: TGCAGTGCTAGAAACCTTCAAGAGACCCAGTACTTC.